The 14 T cell receptor beta chains given below trace back to one sample, sequenced in a study of early T cells in non-severe SARS-CoV-2 infection. From the 5' RACE reads, TCRdb called clonotypes with MiXCR, one entry per CDR3 protein. The sample lists 50,000 to 75,000 distinct CDR3 sequences; roughly 8.2% were seen once. The material was whole blood, obtained at baseline. The receptors here all came from an adult who was a healthcare worker with PCR-confirmed SARS-CoV-2 infection or an uninfected control (not recorded which).

This clonotype was counted many times. The J gene is TRBJ1-2, the V gene TRBV7-6; D remains unclear. The CDR3 contains 13 residues. V was cut by 1 base and J by 7 bases, with 10 bases left in between. Germline CDR1 SGHVS, CDR2 FNYEAQ. This chain's CDR3 is CASSLGGSGGYTF. The CDR3 DNA sequence: TGTGCCAGCAGCTTAGGAGGGAGCGGTGGCTACACCTTC.

The rearrangement joins TRBV6-4 to TRBJ2-1; 9 positions match TRBD2. The ends lost 5 bases at V and 6 bases at J; junction bases unmatched: 2. This CDR3 has 13 amino acids. Germline assignment: CDR1 MRHNA and CDR2 SNTAGT. CDR3 DNA: TGTGCCAGCAGTAGGCGGGAGGGCAATGAGCAGTTCTTC. Residues: CASSRREGNEQFF.

There are a few counts of this clonotype. This chain joins TRBV7-2 and TRBJ1-1, with a tentative D call TRBD1 (5 bases). The CDR3 is made up of 14 amino acids. Looked up from germline, CDR1 is SGHTA and CDR2 is FQGNSA. The V gene lost 1 base and the J gene lost 5 bases, with 11 bases spanning the gap. CDR3 loop: CASSLDGGWTEAFF. CDR3 nucleotides: TGTGCCAGCAGCTTAGATGGGGGATGGACTGAAGCTTTCTTT. The full variable domain, rest sourced from reference TRBV7-2 and TRBJ1-1, is GAGVSQSPSNKVTEKGKDVELRCDPISGHTALYWYRQSLGQGLEFLIYFQGNSAPDKSGLPSDRFSAERTGGSVSTLTIQRTQQEDSAVYLCASSLDGGWTEAFFGQGTRLTVV.

This clonotype has only a few counts. CDR3 bases: TGTGCCAGCAGTTACCAGGGAACCGTCTATGGCTACACCTTC. It encodes CASSYQGTVYGYTF. The chain couples TRBV6-2 or TRBV6-3 to TRBJ1-2; the D gene is possibly TRBD1 (5 bases). The V gene lost 2 bases and the J gene lost 4 bases, with 11 bases spanning the gap. The CDR3 has 14 amino acids. Germline-derived CDR1 and CDR2 are MNHEY and SVGEGT.

This clonotype was seen a handful of times. The chain is built from TRBV28 and TRBJ2-3, with D possibly being TRBD2 (6 bases). The CDR3 sequence is 15 residues long. V was cut by 6 bases and J by 0 bases, with 13 bases left in between. The germline V gene has CDR1 MDHEN and CDR2 SYDVKM. CDR3: CASSPLAPSTDTQYF. The CDR3 nucleotides are TGTGCCAGCAGCCCTCTAGCGCCTAGCACAGATACGCAGTATTTT.

This chain uses TRBV10-3 with TRBJ2-1, with no clear D. The V end lost 7 bases, the J end lost 6 bases, and 10 bases lay between the germline ends. The CDR3 is made up of 12 amino acids. Germline assignment: CDR1 ENHRY and CDR2 SYGVKD. CDR3 sequence (DNA): TGTGCCATCAACGATATGAGCAATGAGCAGTTCTTC. Protein product: CAINDMSNEQFF.

Many counts were recorded for this clonotype. The chain uses TRBV2 and TRBJ1-5; no reliable D call. Trimming took 4 bases from V and 0 from J, leaving 1 base between them. The CDR3 runs to 12 residues. The V gene's germline CDR1 is SNHLY and CDR2 FYNNEI. CDR3 nucleotides: TGTGCCAGCAGTGTTAGCAATCAGCCCCAGCATTTT. Translated: CASSVSNQPQHF.

This clonotype was observed a few times. The rearrangement links TRBV29-1 to TRBJ2-6; TRBD1 might be the D (6 bases). V was clipped by 3 bases and J by 2 bases, with 8 bases between them. The CDR3 loop spans 14 amino acids. Germline V gives CDR1 SQVTM, CDR2 ANQGSEA. CDR3 in amino acids: CSVDSGAGANVLTF. Here the CDR3 DNA reads TGCAGCGTTGATTCAGGGGCTGGGGCCAACGTCCTGACTTTC.

This clonotype was detected many times. V usage is TRBV9 and J usage is TRBJ1-3, with 8 nucleotides matching TRBD1. In germline, CDR1 is SGDLS, CDR2 YYNGEE. The CDR3 loop spans 13 amino acids. The junction had 4 bases not matched to a gene; V was cut back by 4 bases and J by 7 bases. This CDR3 reads CASSPRQGNTIYF. CDR3 coding DNA: TGTGCCAGCAGCCCGCGACAGGGGAACACCATATATTTT.

The chain is built from TRBV6-1 and TRBJ2-1; 10 positions agree with TRBD2. This CDR3 is built from 17 residues. The trim removed 1 base at V and 6 bases at J, leaving 9 bases unmatched. Per the germline V gene, CDR1 is MNHNS and CDR2 is SASEGT. The CDR3 nucleotides read TGTGCCAGCAGTGAAGGGAGCGGGAGGGTTTATGGCAATGAGCAGTTCTTC. Translation: CASSEGSGRVYGNEQFF.

This chain connects TRBV25-1 to TRBJ2-7; 7 bases agree with TRBD1. The germline CDR1 and CDR2 sequences are MGHDK and SYGVNS. The CDR3 has 14 amino acids. Trimming removed 4 bases from V and 6 bases from J; junction bases left unmatched: 9. The CDR3 sequence is CASSVGTAHGEQYF. The CDR3 nucleotides read TGTGCCAGCAGTGTAGGGACAGCCCACGGCGAGCAGTACTTC.

The chain employs TRBV7-3 and TRBJ2-3; possibly TRBD1 for D (5 bases). V lost 5 bases and J lost 4, with 10 bases in between. This CDR3 comprises 13 residues. Germline V gene sequence: CDR1 SGHTA, CDR2 FQGTGA. The CDR3 sequence is CASSLRAADTQYF. CDR3 nucleotides: TGTGCCAGCAGCCTCAGGGCCGCAGATACGCAGTATTTT. Full variable domain (missing parts from reference TRBV7-3 and TRBJ2-3): GAGVSQTPSNKVTEKGKYVELRCDPISGHTALYWYRQSLGQGPEFLIYFQGTGAADDSGLPNDRFFAVRPEGSVSTLKIQRTERGDSAVYLCASSLRAADTQYFGPGTRLTVL.

Ten or more counts support this clonotype. The chain uses TRBV19 and TRBJ1-1; D ambiguous. Trimming stripped 7 bases from V and 2 bases from J, with 11 bases between. CDR3 length: 13 amino acids. The germline gives CDR1 LNHDA, CDR2 SQIVND (reference sequence). CDR3 loop: CASIPNGNTEAFF. CDR3 in DNA: TGTGCCAGTATTCCGAATGGCAACACTGAAGCTTTCTTT.

This clonotype was seen only a few times. The chain links TRBV6-6 to TRBJ1-1, with D perhaps TRBD1 (5 bases). V was trimmed by 7 bases and J by 3 bases, leaving 12 bases between them. CDR3 size: 13 residues. Germline loops: CDR1 MNHNY, CDR2 SVGAGI (reference sequence). The chain's CDR3 is CASNVRGDTEAFF. The CDR3 coding sequence is TGTGCCAGCAACGTCCGGGGCGACACTGAAGCTTTCTTT.